The 13 T cell receptor beta chains in this list originate from one sample, sequenced in a study of CD8+ T cells in alopecia areata. RNA extraction and reverse transcription yielded cDNA as sequencing template. Repertoires were generated with immunoSEQ multiplex PCR, while TCRdb's copy carries only in-frame clones and drops some. The sample lists around 140,000 clones, 51% occurring once. Sequencing was performed on CD4+ T cells sorted from blood, taken at week 0. Receptors were obtained from a human donor with alopecia areata.

V is TRBV6-5 and J is TRBJ2-5; 7 bases are a match to TRBD1. Losses at the gene ends were 5 bases for V and 5 bases for J; bases not matched to a gene: 8. There are 14 residues in the CDR3. Germline V lookup: CDR1 MNHEY, CDR2 SVGAGI. The CDR3 here is CASSPRQGWETQYF. As DNA, the CDR3 is TGTGCCAGCAGTCCCCGACAGGGATGGGAGACCCAGTACTTC.

This chain connects TRBV28 to TRBJ1-1; D is possibly TRBD1 (6 bases). With 6 bases removed from V and 3 bases from J, the gap between germline ends came to 20 bases. Germline CDR1 MDHEN, CDR2 SYDVKM. The CDR3 contains 16 residues. CDR3 sequence reads: CASSPPGQWVDTEAFF. The CDR3 coding sequence is TGTGCCAGCAGCCCTCCCGGACAGTGGGTGGACACTGAAGCTTTCTTT.

This clone has just one count. The V gene is TRBV29-1, the J gene TRBJ2-3; D is possibly TRBD1 (6 bases). The V and J ends lost 4 bases and 6 bases respectively, with 11 bases between them. CDR1 is SQVTM, CDR2 ANQGSEA, per germline. The CDR3 covers 12 residues. The CDR3 here is CSVGTAGDTQYF. DNA of the CDR3: TGCAGCGTTGGGACAGCCGGCGATACGCAGTATTTT.

The chain combines TRBV18 with TRBJ1-1; no clear D. Trimming cost V 0 bases and J 8 bases, with 7 bases left between them. CDR3 length equals 12 residues. Germline V gene lookup returns CDR1 KGHSH and CDR2 LQKENI. CDR3 nucleotides: TGTGCCAGCTCACCACCGACCCCAGAAGCTTTCTTT. This sequence encodes CASSPPTPEAFF.

This rearrangement joins TRBV29-1 to TRBJ2-6; D is possibly TRBD2 (6 bases). This CDR3 has 15 residues. V lost 3 bases and J lost 0, with 9 bases in between. Germline-derived CDR1 and CDR2 are SQVTM and ANQGSEA. CDR3 protein: CSVDGGNSGANVLTF. The CDR3 DNA reads as TGCAGCGTTGATGGCGGGAACTCTGGGGCCAACGTCCTGACTTTC.

V and J are TRBV27 and TRBJ1-2, with D tentatively TRBD1 (6 bases). Germline V gene sequence: CDR1 MNHEY, CDR2 SMNVEV (reference sequence). Between the trimmed V and J ends, which lost 6 bases and 1 base, there was a span of 6 bases. This CDR3 spans 12 amino acids. The CDR3 nucleotides read TGTGCCAGCAGACAGGGTAACTATGGCTACACCTTC. Translation gives CASRQGNYGYTF.

This clone was picked up a small number of times. The rearrangement joins TRBV7-9 to TRBJ1-1; possibly TRBD1 for D (5 bases). The CDR3 contains 15 residues. V gave up 5 bases and J gave up 3 bases, with 16 bases separating them. Germline V gene sequence: CDR1 SEHNR, CDR2 FQNEAQ (reference sequence). The CDR3 loop is CASSARGKGDTEAFF. In DNA form, the CDR3 reads TGTGCCAGCAGCGCAAGGGGTAAGGGAGACACTGAAGCTTTCTTT.

There are a few counts of this clone. The chain employs TRBV7-8 and TRBJ2-7; tentative D call: TRBD2 (6 bases). The CDR3 is made up of 13 amino acids. The germline gives CDR1 SGHVS, CDR2 FQNEAQ. V lost 2 bases to trimming and J lost 4 bases, with 9 bases between them. Written as DNA, the CDR3 is TGTGCCAGCAGCTTAACTAGCAAGTACGAGCAGTACTTC. It codes for CASSLTSKYEQYF.

The sample holds a few counts of this clone. The chain recombines TRBV5-1 with TRBJ2-4; D gene unclear. The V end lost 0 bases, the J end lost 1 base, and 5 bases lay between the germline ends. Germline CDR1 reads SGHRS; CDR2 reads YFSETQ. CDR3 size: 14 residues. CDR3 protein: CASSLGVAKNIQYF. The CDR3, as DNA: TGCGCCAGCAGCTTGGGGGTGGCCAAAAACATTCAGTACTTC.

In its sample, this clone was seen a few times. The rearrangement links TRBV5-1 to TRBJ2-7, with D unclear. Deletions cut 3 bases from V and 3 bases from J, with 7 bases between. This CDR3 comprises 12 residues. Germline V gene data show CDR1 as SGHRS and CDR2 as YFSETQ. The CDR3 loop is CASSSNDYEQYF. The CDR3 DNA reads as TGCGCCAGCAGCTCGAATGACTACGAGCAGTACTTC.

The chain joins TRBV28 to TRBJ2-7; 8 bases fit TRBD2. V shed 4 bases, J shed 7 bases, and the junction held 9 bases outside the gene matches. This CDR3 has 14 amino acids. Germline V gene sequence: CDR1 MDHEN, CDR2 SYDVKM. The CDR3 DNA is TGTGCCAGCAGTTCTACAGCGGGAGTGAATGAGCAGTACTTC. It translates to CASSSTAGVNEQYF.

This clone occurred a few times. The chain uses TRBV25-1 and TRBJ1-2; 10 bases align to TRBD1. V lost 4 bases to trimming and J lost 7 bases; unmatched junction nucleotides: 6. This CDR3 region has 14 residues. CDR1 MGHDK and CDR2 SYGVNS come from the germline V gene. The CDR3 coding sequence is TGTGCCAGCAGTGCCCCGGGGGACAGGGGTGGCTACACCTTC. It translates to CASSAPGDRGGYTF.

The CDR3 loop is CASSPQGVGQPQHF. The CDR3 DNA is TGTGCCAGCAGTCCGCAGGGGGTCGGTCAGCCCCAGCATTTT. The rearrangement uses TRBV6-5 and TRBJ1-5; 7 bases are shared with TRBD1. The V and J ends lost 5 bases and 6 bases, in that order; junction bases with no gene match: 7. From germline, CDR1 is MNHEY and CDR2 SVGAGI. This CDR3 is 14 amino acids long.